This T cell receptor beta chain originates from a study of regulatory T cells in long-lasting Graves disease. The wider study: Those with persistent Graves' disease had received antithyroid drugs for over 5 years with positive TSH receptor antibodies.

This clonotype occurred a few times. Its antigen is unknown. Regarding the study as a whole: When disease was persistent, TRBV28, TRBJ1-2 and TRBJ2-5 were the favored segments. New patients shared fewer public clonotypes (about 970) than persistent patients did (around 2,700). The sample size was small, and this may have reduced accuracy.

The CDR3 covers 15 residues. Germline lookup yields CDR1 SQVTM and CDR2 ANQGSEA. Trimming left V 6 bases short and J 3 bases short, with 21 bases between. In building TCR beta libraries, iRepertoire HTBI primers were used together with Arm-PCR of CDR3 regions. TCRdb re-called the multiplex PCR reads with MiXCR, one entry per CDR3 protein. This table has a few hundred thousand distinct CDR3 sequences, 20% to 25% appearing once. Time point: persistent/refractory GD, antithyroid drugs over 5 years with positive TRAb. From RNA extracted from PBMCs, the TCR library was made. The chain links TRBV29-1 to TRBJ2-7, with D tentatively TRBD2 (7 bases). The TCR comes from a female donor with Graves disease. Sequencing used peripheral blood mononuclear cells (PBMCs), obtained when the disease was refractory, from a patient treated with antithyroid drugs. CDR3 DNA: TGCAGCGTCTCGCGGGGGACACCTCCGAGCTACGAGCAGTACTTC. Protein product: CSVSRGTPPSYEQYF.